A single count supports the clone carrying this T cell receptor beta chain. Its antigen remains unidentified. This sample is drawn from a study of B cell selection in AIRE deficiency. The study's findings and limits: Only TCRbeta was sequenced; roughly 38% of shared healthy Treg sequences appeared in Tconv. Patient Tconv and Treg cells showed healthy-like TCRBV usage, CDR3 length, diversity. Patient Tconv cells held around a third of Treg sequences shared by healthy donors.

Sorted regulatory T cells were CD4-positive, CD25-high and CD127-low or negative. Profiled with immunoSEQ multiplex PCR; TCRdb holds only in-frame clones, not every one. Of about 18,000 clones in the sample, more than 85% are singletons; the top ten hold under 0.9%. Material: CD4+CD25+ Tregs sorted from PBMCs. This clonotype was obtained from a human donor in good health.

CDR3 in amino acids: CASSYGTQYNEQFF. The CDR3 nucleotides are TGTGCCAGCAGCTACGGGACACAATACAATGAGCAGTTCTTC. The chain links TRBV5-4 to TRBJ2-1; TRBD1 is a possible D gene (6 bases). This CDR3 is 14 amino acids long. V was shortened by 3 bases and J by 4 bases, with 11 bases between the two germline ends. Germline-derived CDR1 and CDR2 are SGHNT and YYREEE (reference sequence).